The present entry profiles one T cell receptor (beta chain) with its context. The table came from immunoSEQ multiplex PCR; TCRdb's copy has only in-frame clones and leaves some out. Among approximately 89,000 clones listed, over 85% were seen once. The data stem from a study of technical replicates of blood from a few donors. The CDR3 totals 15 residues. Germline values: CDR1 MDHEN, CDR2 SYDVKM. V was pared by 6 bases and J by 2 bases, with 6 bases of the junction left unmatched. Input material: T cells isolated from PBMCs. This chain connects TRBV28 to TRBJ1-3; 8 bases agree with TRBD1. The clonotype originates from a human donor in good health. The DNA for the CDR3 is TGTGCCAGCAGAACTCAGGGGGCGGCTGGAAACACCATATATTTT. Translated, it gives CASRTQGAAGNTIYF.